The 13 T cell receptor beta chains reported below all come from one sample, sequenced in a study of T cells in Graves' hyperthyroidism and ophthalmopathy. The source material, RNA transcripts, was used to amplify TCR beta CDR3 regions. The HTBI primer set served for first-round RT-PCR of the TCR CDR3. Each CDR3 protein gets one entry after TCRdb re-called the multiplex PCR reads with MiXCR. The sample includes 400,000 to 500,000 distinct CDR3 sequences, about an eighth seen only once; the top ten take less than 20%. Sequencing used blood. These receptor sequences come from a woman aged 18-29 years with Graves' hyperthyroidism.

The rearrangement uses TRBV4-1 and TRBJ1-5, with 8 nucleotides matching TRBD1. The CDR3 runs 14 residues. The V gene end was trimmed by 4 bases and the J gene end by 5 bases; junction bases not matched to a gene: 4. Germline V gene lookup returns CDR1 MGHRA and CDR2 YSYEKL. In DNA form, the CDR3 reads TGCGCCAGCAGCCCATCAGGGGGCTATCAGCCCCAGCATTTT. This codes for CASSPSGGYQPQHF.

This clonotype has a handful of counts. This rearrangement joins TRBV24-1 to TRBJ1-2; D unclear. Trimming cost V 6 bases and J 8 bases, with 15 bases left between them. The CDR3 sequence is 13 residues long. Germline assignment: CDR1 KGHDR and CDR2 SFDVKD. In DNA, the CDR3 is TGTGCCACCAGTATGGGTAGCCTAGGGGGCTACACCTTC. This encodes CATSMGSLGGYTF.

This clonotype came up many times. The V call is TRBV10-3, the J call TRBJ2-1, with D perhaps TRBD2 (6 bases). The CDR3 consists of 15 residues. Germline assignment: CDR1 ENHRY and CDR2 SYGVKD. Trimming stripped 4 bases from V and 5 bases from J, with 15 bases between. The CDR3 DNA reads TGTGCCATCAGTGCCCCCCCGGGAGCGGACAATGAGCAGTTCTTC. Translated: CAISAPPGADNEQFF.

This clonotype was seen a handful of times. The chain joins TRBV5-1 to TRBJ1-1; no firm D call. There are 14 residues in the CDR3. Germline CDR1 is SGHRS and CDR2 is YFSETQ. V lost 3 bases, J lost 1 base, and 10 bases lay in between. The CDR3 DNA reads as TGCGCCAGCAGCTCGAGGCAACCGAACACTGAAGCTTTCTTT. Translation: CASSSRQPNTEAFF.

This clonotype was recorded many times. This sequence joins TRBV12-5 and TRBJ2-2, with 7 bases identical to TRBD2. This CDR3 contains 16 residues. CDR1 and CDR2 (germline): LGHNT, FRNRAP. After removal of 3 bases from V and 7 bases from J, the junction contained 11 bases not matched to a gene. CDR3 sequence reads: CASGFAETSGGGELFF. In DNA form, the CDR3 reads TGTGCTAGTGGTTTTGCGGAGACCTCGGGGGGCGGGGAGCTGTTTTTT.

This clonotype was recorded a few times. This chain connects TRBV9 to TRBJ2-1, with 7 bases matching TRBD2. CDR3 length: 14 amino acids. The germline gives CDR1 SGDLS, CDR2 YYNGEE. V dropped 4 bases and J dropped 3; count of bases not matched to a gene: 4. The CDR3 reads CASSPRDYYNEQFF. In DNA form, the CDR3 reads TGTGCCAGCAGCCCACGGGACTACTACAATGAGCAGTTCTTC.

At least ten counts were recorded for this clonotype. V and J are TRBV29-1 and TRBJ1-5, with D uncertain. V gave up 7 bases and J gave up 0 bases, with 7 bases separating them. In germline, CDR1 is SQVTM, CDR2 ANQGSEA. This CDR3 spans 12 amino acids. The CDR3 loop is CSAQFSNQPQHF. CDR3 DNA: TGCAGCGCCCAGTTTAGCAATCAGCCCCAGCATTTT.

Ten or more counts support this clonotype. V and J are TRBV27 and TRBJ1-1, with TRBD1 matching over 9 bases. The germline CDR1 and CDR2 sequences are MNHEY and SMNVEV (reference sequence). This CDR3 contains 14 residues. V lost 8 bases to trimming and J lost 5 bases; unmatched junction nucleotides: 9. The CDR3, as DNA: TGTGCCAGCTGTAAACAGGGGGCGCGAACTGAAGCTTTCTTT. Amino acids: CASCKQGARTEAFF.

This clonotype was counted at least ten times. The chain has TRBV20-1 and TRBJ2-3; the D gene is possibly TRBD2 (6 bases). V was shortened by 0 bases and J by 5 bases, with 18 bases between the two germline ends. CDR3 size: 16 residues. Germline V lookup: CDR1 DFQATT, CDR2 SNEGSKA (reference sequence). The chain's CDR3 is CSARDGGAFPGDTQYF. The CDR3 DNA reads as TGCAGTGCTAGAGATGGCGGGGCCTTCCCAGGAGATACGCAGTATTTT.

This clonotype was recorded a few times. The chain combines TRBV9 with TRBJ2-7; D gene uncertain. In germline, CDR1 is SGDLS, CDR2 YYNGEE. There are 12 residues in the CDR3. Trimming removed 3 bases from V and 3 bases from J, with 7 bases in between. The CDR3 loop reads CASSADNYEQYF. For the CDR3, the DNA is TGTGCCAGCAGCGCCGACAACTACGAGCAGTACTTC.

The chain joins TRBV24-1 to TRBJ2-1; a weak D match, TRBD2 (6 bases). V was pared by 3 bases and J by 10 bases, with 12 bases between. This CDR3 comprises 13 residues. Germline V gene data show CDR1 as KGHDR and CDR2 as SFDVKD. CDR3 protein: CATSDAGRGEQFF. The CDR3 region has the DNA TGTGCCACCAGTGATGCTGGTCGGGGGGAGCAGTTCTTC.

The sample holds many counts of this clonotype. The rearrangement links TRBV7-2 to TRBJ2-1; 7 nucleotides match TRBD2. J lost 7 bases, V lost 1 base, and 10 bases had no gene match. The CDR3 is made up of 16 amino acids. Looked up from germline, CDR1 is SGHTA and CDR2 is FQGNSA. The CDR3 loop reads CASSLELAEGRNEQFF. DNA for the CDR3: TGTGCCAGCAGCTTAGAGCTAGCGGAGGGAAGGAATGAGCAGTTCTTC.

The sample holds many counts of this clonotype. The CDR3 DNA sequence: TGTGCTAGTGCCACCCAGGGGGAAGGTGAAAAACTGTTTTTT. It specifies CASATQGEGEKLFF. This chain connects TRBV12-5 to TRBJ1-4, with TRBD1 matching over 7 bases. Germline CDR1 LGHNT, CDR2 FRNRAP. The CDR3 contains 14 residues. The V gene end was trimmed by 7 bases and the J gene end by 7 bases; junction bases not matched to a gene: 9.